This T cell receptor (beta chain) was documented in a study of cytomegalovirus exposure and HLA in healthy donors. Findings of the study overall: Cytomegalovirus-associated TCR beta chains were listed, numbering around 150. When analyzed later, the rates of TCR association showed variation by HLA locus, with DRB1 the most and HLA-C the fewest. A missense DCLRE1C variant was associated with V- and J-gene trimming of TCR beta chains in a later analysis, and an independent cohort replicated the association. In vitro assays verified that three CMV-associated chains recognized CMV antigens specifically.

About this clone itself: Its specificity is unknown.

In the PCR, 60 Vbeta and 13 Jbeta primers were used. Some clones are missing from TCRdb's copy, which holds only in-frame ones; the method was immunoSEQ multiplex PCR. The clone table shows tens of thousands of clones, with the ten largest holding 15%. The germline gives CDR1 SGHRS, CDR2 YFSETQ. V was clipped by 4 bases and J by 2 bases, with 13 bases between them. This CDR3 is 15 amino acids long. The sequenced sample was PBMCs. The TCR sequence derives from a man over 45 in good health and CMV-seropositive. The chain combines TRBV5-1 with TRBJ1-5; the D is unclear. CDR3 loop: CASSEQGLGNQPQHF. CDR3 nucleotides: TGCGCCAGCAGCGAGCAAGGACTGGGCAATCAGCCCCAGCATTTT.